The 15 T cell receptor beta chains listed next were all sequenced from one sample in a study of control samples from healthy donors and cancer patients. Libraries were prepared by immunoSEQ multiplex PCR; TCRdb keeps only in-frame clonotypes and omits some of them. The sample gives approximately 120,000 clones, 75% to 95% of which show up once; roughly 4% is in the top ten. Input material: blood. These receptors were taken from a human donor in good health. The donor label of this sample is uncertain.

The genes are TRBV18 and TRBJ2-2; possibly TRBD1 for D (5 bases). The length of the CDR3 is 15 residues. Trimming took off 0 bases at V and 5 bases at J, with 10 bases between the two ends. Germline V CDR1 and CDR2: KGHSH, LQKENI. DNA for the CDR3: TGTGCCAGCTCACCACCCGAGGACACTACCGGGGAGCTGTTTTTT. Translating gives CASSPPEDTTGELFF.

J is TRBJ1-6 and V is TRBV5-1, with TRBD1 matching 7 bases. The CDR3 contains 13 residues. CDR1 and CDR2 from the germline V gene are SGHRS and YFSETQ. Trimming took 5 bases from V and 9 from J; bases not matched to a gene: 5. The CDR3 spells CASSSDRTSPLHF. CDR3 bases: TGCGCCAGCAGTTCGGACAGGACTTCACCCCTCCACTTT.

This clone was counted once. The chain recombines TRBV28 with TRBJ1-2; D not resolved. The germline V and J ends were trimmed by 2 bases and 5 bases, with 9 bases remaining between them. In germline, CDR1 is MDHEN, CDR2 SYDVKM. CDR3 length equals 13 residues. This CDR3 is CASSLGPKYGYTF. The CDR3 nucleotides read TGTGCCAGCAGTTTAGGACCGAAGTATGGCTACACCTTC.

J is TRBJ1-1 and V is TRBV9; the match to TRBD1 covers 7 bases. Trimming took 2 bases from V and 7 from J; bases not matched to a gene: 11. Germline V lookup: CDR1 SGDLS, CDR2 YYNGEE. CDR3 length equals 15 residues. The CDR3 coding sequence is TGTGCCAGCAGCGTGGGGACAGCTTCTCGGAATGAAGCTTTCTTT. As protein: CASSVGTASRNEAFF.

The CDR3 spells CASSSAYEQYF. The CDR3 DNA reads as TGTGCCAGCAGTTCGGCGTACGAGCAGTACTTC. The V gene is TRBV28, the J gene TRBJ2-7; no reliable D call. The CDR3 covers 11 residues. V was shortened by 4 bases and J by 4 bases, with 5 bases between the two germline ends. Germline CDR1 and CDR2: MDHEN and SYDVKM.

The chain combines TRBV5-8 with TRBJ2-7, with D possibly matching TRBD2 (5 bases). Trimming shortened V by 0 bases and J by 3 bases, and 10 bases separated the two germline ends. The CDR3 contains 14 residues. CDR1 is SGHTS, CDR2 YDEGEE, per germline. The CDR3 spells CASSLAGEGYEQYF. Here the CDR3 DNA reads TGTGCCAGCAGCTTGGCTGGTGAGGGCTACGAGCAGTACTTC.

This rearrangement joins TRBV27 to TRBJ1-1; no clear D. Germline V gives CDR1 MNHEY, CDR2 SMNVEV (reference sequence). The V end was cut by 2 bases, the J end by 2 bases, with 12 bases between. The CDR3 has 15 residues. The CDR3 sequence is CASSLGRGANTEAFF. DNA for the CDR3: TGTGCCAGCAGTTTAGGGCGGGGAGCCAACACTGAAGCTTTCTTT.

This clone was counted a single time. The gene calls are TRBV6-5 and TRBJ2-7; a possible D gene is TRBD1 (6 bases). Germline CDR1 is MNHEY and CDR2 is SVGAGI. Trimming removed 5 bases from V and 4 bases from J, with 12 bases in between. The CDR3 covers 13 residues. The CDR3 region is CASSRGISYEQYF. The CDR3 bases are TGTGCCAGCAGTAGGGGGATATCGTACGAGCAGTACTTC.

The genes are TRBV5-1 and TRBJ2-7, with TRBD1 as a possible D gene (6 bases). Per germline, CDR1 SGHRS and CDR2 YFSETQ. V shed 4 bases and J shed 5 bases, with 16 bases lying between them. This CDR3 region has 14 residues. The CDR3 loop reads CASSPSGVKDEQYF. In nucleotides, the CDR3 is TGCGCCAGCAGCCCCTCAGGGGTGAAGGACGAGCAGTACTTC.

CDR3 nucleotide sequence: TGTGCCAGCAGTGCCGGACTAGCGGGTCCTTGGGAGCTGTTTTTT. Its protein is CASSAGLAGPWELFF. V and J are TRBV6-4 and TRBJ2-2; 11 bases are shared with TRBD2. The CDR3 runs to 15 residues. Germline CDR1 is MRHNA and CDR2 is SNTAGT. V gave up 4 bases and J gave up 9 bases; unmatched junction bases: 7.

Points on this clone: The same CDR3 is also encoded by other DNA sequences in this sample. The V call is TRBV18, the J call TRBJ1-1, with D possibly matching TRBD1 (5 bases). This CDR3 is built from 12 residues. Germline CDR1 KGHSH, CDR2 LQKENI. V lost 1 base and J lost 6, with 6 bases in between. In DNA, the CDR3 is TGTGCCAGCTCACCACGGGGCCCTGAAGCTTTCTTT. The encoded protein is CASSPRGPEAFF.

The rearrangement links TRBV24-1 to TRBJ2-7; D gene uncertain. This CDR3 comprises 13 residues. Germline V CDR1 and CDR2: KGHDR, SFDVKD. V lost 4 bases to trimming and J lost 0 bases, with 6 bases between them. CDR3 region: CATSEAHSYEQYF. In nucleotides, the CDR3 is TGTGCCACCAGTGAGGCACACTCCTACGAGCAGTACTTC.

Only a few counts were recorded for this clone. The V gene is TRBV11-2, the J gene TRBJ1-6; D not certain. V lost 5 bases, J lost 9 bases, and 17 bases lay in between. CDR3 length equals 15 residues. Germline CDR1 and CDR2: SGHAT and FQNNGV. The CDR3 protein is CASSKWTGSSSPLHF. In nucleotides, the CDR3 is TGTGCCAGCAGCAAATGGACTGGGTCTAGTTCACCCCTCCACTTT. The variable domain in full, with the rest retrieved from reference TRBV11-2 and TRBJ1-6, is EAGVAQSPRYKIIEKRQSVAFWCNPISGHATLYWYQQILGQGPKLLIQFQNNGVVDDSQLPKDRFSAERLKGVDSTLKIQPAKLEDSAVYLCASSKWTGSSSPLHFGNGTRLTVT.

The J gene is TRBJ2-5, the V gene TRBV5-4, with 9 bases matching TRBD2. The CDR3 has 16 residues. The ends lost 2 bases at V and 6 bases at J; junction bases unmatched: 11. Germline CDR1 SGHNT, CDR2 YYREEE (reference sequence). CDR3 in amino acids: CASSFNRRGGAQTQYF. The CDR3 nucleotides are TGTGCCAGCAGCTTTAATAGGCGGGGGGGCGCCCAGACCCAGTACTTC.

In its sample, this clone was seen a few times. Written as DNA, the CDR3 is TGTGCCAGCAACCTGGCAAAGGTCTACGAGCAGTACTTC. It codes for CASNLAKVYEQYF. The V call is TRBV2, the J call TRBJ2-7; D gene unclear. Germline V gene sequence: CDR1 SNHLY, CDR2 FYNNEI. This CDR3 has 13 residues. V was cut by 7 bases and J by 3 bases, with 13 bases left in between.